The T cell receptor beta chain described here comes from a study of T cell responses to AZD1222 COVID-19 vaccine. Sequenced by immunoSEQ multiplex PCR; TCRdb stores in-frame clones only, minus some. The sample consists of roughly 140,000 clones, around nine tenths of them appearing once. Between the trimmed V and J ends, which lost 11 bases and 2 bases, there was a span of 13 bases. Germline V gene lookup returns CDR1 MNHEY and CDR2 SVGAGI. This CDR3 region has 13 residues. The specimen was peripheral blood, collected on day 0 of AZD1222 vaccination. J is TRBJ1-5 and V is TRBV6-5, with no clear D. The receptor was isolated from an adult in good health. As DNA, the CDR3 is TGTGCCGCGGGAACCGGGGGCAATCAGCCCCAGCATTTT. Protein: CAAGTGGNQPQHF.